The clone carrying this T cell receptor (beta chain) was seen once. This sample is part of a study of blood T cell repertoires in COVID-19. Looking at the study overall: COVID-19 samples from acute and convalescent phases originated in the United States, Italy and Spain. PBMCs, B-cell-depleted T cells, or T cells provided the cDNA or gDNA that made up the material.

Study processing details: Estimated nucleated cell counts came from reference gene primer amplification. TCRdb keeps only in-frame clones here, not all; method: immunoSEQ multiplex PCR. For V, J and clone size, that table is used; D and trimming come from the DNA. The sample has roughly 290,000 clones, nearly 90% seen once. Adults between about 18 and 89 years of age took part from 24 US areas. In germline, CDR1 is SGDLS, CDR2 YYNGEE. The V end lost 6 bases, the J end lost 6 bases, and 19 bases lay between the germline ends. The CDR3 has 15 residues. The sample was PBMCs or T cells enriched from blood (not recorded which). This sequence joins TRBV9 and TRBJ1-5; D possibly corresponds to TRBD1 (6 bases). This sequence originates from a woman between 18 and 30 years old with acute COVID-19. The CDR3: CASTQKGGGGQPQHF. DNA for the CDR3: TGTGCCAGCACCCAGAAGGGGGGGGGCGGTCAGCCCCAGCATTTT.